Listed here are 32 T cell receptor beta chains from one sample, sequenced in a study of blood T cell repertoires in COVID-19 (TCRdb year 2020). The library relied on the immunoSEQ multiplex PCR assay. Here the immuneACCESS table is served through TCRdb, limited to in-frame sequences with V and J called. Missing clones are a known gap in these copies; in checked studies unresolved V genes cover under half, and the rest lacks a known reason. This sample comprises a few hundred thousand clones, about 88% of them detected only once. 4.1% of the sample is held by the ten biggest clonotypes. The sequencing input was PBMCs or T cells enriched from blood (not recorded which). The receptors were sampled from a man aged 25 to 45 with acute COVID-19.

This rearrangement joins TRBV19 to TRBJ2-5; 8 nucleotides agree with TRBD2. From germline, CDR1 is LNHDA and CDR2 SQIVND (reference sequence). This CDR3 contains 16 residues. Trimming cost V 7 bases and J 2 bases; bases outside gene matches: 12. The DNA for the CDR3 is TGTGCCAGTACCGAAAGCGGACGGGGGGGGCAAGAGACCCAGTACTTC. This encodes CASTESGRGGQETQYF.

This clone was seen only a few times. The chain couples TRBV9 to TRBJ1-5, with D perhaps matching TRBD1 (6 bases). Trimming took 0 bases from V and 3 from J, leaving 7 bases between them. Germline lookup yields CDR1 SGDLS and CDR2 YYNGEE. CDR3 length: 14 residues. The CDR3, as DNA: TGTGCCAGCAGCGTAGGACAGGCCAATCAGCCCCAGCATTTT. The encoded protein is CASSVGQANQPQHF.

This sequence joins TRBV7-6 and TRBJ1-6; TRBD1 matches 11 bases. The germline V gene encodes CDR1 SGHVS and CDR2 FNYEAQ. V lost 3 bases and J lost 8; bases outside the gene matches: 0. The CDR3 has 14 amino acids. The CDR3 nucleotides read TGTGCCAGCAGCTTGGGACAGGGGGATTCACCCCTCCACTTT. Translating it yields CASSLGQGDSPLHF.

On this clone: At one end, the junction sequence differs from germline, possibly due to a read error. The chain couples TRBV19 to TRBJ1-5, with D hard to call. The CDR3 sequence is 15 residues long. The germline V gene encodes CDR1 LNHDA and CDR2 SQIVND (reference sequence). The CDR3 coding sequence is TGTGCCAGTAGTATAGTTGGGCAGGCCAATGAGCCCCAGCATTTT. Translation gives CASSIVGQANEPQHF.

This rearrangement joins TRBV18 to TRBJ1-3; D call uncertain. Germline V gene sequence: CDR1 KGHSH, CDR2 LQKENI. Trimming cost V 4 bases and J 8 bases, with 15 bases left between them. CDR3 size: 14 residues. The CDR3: CASSRLELAYTIYF. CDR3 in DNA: TGTGCCAGCTCACGGCTGGAGTTGGCGTACACCATATATTTT.

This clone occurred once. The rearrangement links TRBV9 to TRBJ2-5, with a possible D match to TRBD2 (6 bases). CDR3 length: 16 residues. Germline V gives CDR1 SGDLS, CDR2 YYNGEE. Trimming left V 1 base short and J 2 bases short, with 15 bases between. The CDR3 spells CASSVTHKAGQETQYF. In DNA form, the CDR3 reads TGTGCCAGCAGCGTAACCCACAAGGCGGGACAAGAGACCCAGTACTTC.

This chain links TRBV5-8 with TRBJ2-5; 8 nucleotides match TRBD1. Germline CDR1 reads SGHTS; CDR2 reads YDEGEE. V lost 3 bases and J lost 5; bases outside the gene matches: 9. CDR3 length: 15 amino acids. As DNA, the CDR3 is TGTGCCAGCAGCTCGAGGACAGGGATGGAGGAGACCCAGTACTTC. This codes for CASSSRTGMEETQYF.

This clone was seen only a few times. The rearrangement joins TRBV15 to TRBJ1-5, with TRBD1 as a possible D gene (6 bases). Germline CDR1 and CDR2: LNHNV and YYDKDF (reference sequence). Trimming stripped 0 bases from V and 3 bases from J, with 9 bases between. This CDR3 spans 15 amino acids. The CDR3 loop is CATSRDGQINQPQHF. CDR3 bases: TGTGCCACCAGCAGAGATGGACAGATCAATCAGCCCCAGCATTTT.

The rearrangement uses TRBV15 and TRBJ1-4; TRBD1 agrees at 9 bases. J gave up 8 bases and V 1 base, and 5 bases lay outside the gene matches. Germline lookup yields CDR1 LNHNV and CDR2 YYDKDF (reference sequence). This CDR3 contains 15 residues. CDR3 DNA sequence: TGTGCCACCAGCAGAGCCGGGACAGGGAAGGAAAAACTGTTTTTT. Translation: CATSRAGTGKEKLFF.

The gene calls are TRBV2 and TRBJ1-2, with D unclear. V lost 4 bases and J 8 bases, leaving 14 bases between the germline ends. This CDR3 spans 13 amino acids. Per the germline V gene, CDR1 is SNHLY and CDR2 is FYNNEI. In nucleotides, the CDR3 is TGTGCCAGCAGTGTCCAACCGCACGGGGGCTACACCTTC. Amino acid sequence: CASSVQPHGGYTF.

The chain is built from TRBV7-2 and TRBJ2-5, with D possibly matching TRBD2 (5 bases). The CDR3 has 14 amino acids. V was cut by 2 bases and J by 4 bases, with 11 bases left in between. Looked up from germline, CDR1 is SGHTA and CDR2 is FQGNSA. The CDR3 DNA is TGTGCCAGCAGCTTATTCGGGAATTCAGAGACCCAGTACTTC. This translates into CASSLFGNSETQYF.

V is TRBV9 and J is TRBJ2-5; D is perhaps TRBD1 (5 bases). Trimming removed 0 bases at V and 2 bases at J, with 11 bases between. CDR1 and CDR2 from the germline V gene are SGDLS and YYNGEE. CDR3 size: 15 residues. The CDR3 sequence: CASSVGLGQQETQYF. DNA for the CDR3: TGTGCCAGCAGCGTAGGGCTGGGGCAACAAGAGACCCAGTACTTC.

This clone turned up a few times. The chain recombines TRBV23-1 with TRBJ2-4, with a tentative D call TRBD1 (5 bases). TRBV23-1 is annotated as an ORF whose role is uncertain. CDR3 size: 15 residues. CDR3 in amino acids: CASEVQGRAKNIQYF. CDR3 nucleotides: TGCGCATCCGAGGTGCAGGGCCGAGCCAAAAACATTCAGTACTTC.

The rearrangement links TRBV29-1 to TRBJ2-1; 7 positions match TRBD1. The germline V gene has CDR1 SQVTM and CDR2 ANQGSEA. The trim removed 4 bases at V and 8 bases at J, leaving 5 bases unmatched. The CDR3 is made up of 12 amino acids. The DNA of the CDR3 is TGCAGCGTTGTTAGAACAGGGGATGAGCAGTTCTTC. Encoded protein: CSVVRTGDEQFF.

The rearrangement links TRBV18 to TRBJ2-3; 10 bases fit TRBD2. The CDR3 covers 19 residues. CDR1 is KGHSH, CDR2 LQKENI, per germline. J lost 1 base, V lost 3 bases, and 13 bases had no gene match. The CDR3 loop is CASSPRFRTSGAGTDTQYF. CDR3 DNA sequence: TGTGCCAGCTCACCCAGATTCCGGACTAGCGGAGCCGGCACAGATACGCAGTATTTT.

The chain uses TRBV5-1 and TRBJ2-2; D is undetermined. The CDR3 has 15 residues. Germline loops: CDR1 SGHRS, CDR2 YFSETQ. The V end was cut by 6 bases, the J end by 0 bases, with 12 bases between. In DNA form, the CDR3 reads TGCGCCAGCAATACAATCGGAGCGAACACCGGGGAGCTGTTTTTT. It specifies CASNTIGANTGELFF.

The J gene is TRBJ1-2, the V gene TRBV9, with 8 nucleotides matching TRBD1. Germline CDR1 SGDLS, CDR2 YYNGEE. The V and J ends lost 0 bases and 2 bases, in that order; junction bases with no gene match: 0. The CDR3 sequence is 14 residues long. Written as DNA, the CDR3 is TGTGCCAGCAGCGTAGGGACAGGGAACTATGGCTACACCTTC. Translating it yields CASSVGTGNYGYTF.

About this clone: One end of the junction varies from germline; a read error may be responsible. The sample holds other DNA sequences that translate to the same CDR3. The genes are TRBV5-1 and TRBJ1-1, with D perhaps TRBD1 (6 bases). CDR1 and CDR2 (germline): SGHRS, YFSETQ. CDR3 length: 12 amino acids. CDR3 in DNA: TGTGCCAGCAGCCAGGGACATACTGAAGCTTTCTTT. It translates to CASSQGHTEAFF.

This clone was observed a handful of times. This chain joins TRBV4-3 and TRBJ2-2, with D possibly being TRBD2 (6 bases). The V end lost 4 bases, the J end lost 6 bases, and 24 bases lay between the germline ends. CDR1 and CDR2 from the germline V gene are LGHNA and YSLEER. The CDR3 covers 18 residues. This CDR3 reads CASSPNSPTGSWSGELFF. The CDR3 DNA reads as TGCGCCAGCAGCCCAAACTCTCCTACCGGGAGCTGGTCCGGGGAGCTGTTTTTT.

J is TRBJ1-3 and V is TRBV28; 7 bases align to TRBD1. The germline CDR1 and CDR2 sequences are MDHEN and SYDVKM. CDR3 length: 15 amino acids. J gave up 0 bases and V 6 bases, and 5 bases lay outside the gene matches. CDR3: CASRTGAASGNTIYF. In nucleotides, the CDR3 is TGTGCCAGCAGAACAGGGGCCGCCTCTGGAAACACCATATATTTT.

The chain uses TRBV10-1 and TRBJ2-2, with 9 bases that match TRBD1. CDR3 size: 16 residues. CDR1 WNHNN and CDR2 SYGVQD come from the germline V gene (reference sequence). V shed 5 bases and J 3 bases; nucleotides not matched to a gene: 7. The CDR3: CASSRTGGAYTGELFF. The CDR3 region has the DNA TGCGCCAGCAGTCGAACAGGGGGCGCTTACACCGGGGAGCTGTTTTTT.

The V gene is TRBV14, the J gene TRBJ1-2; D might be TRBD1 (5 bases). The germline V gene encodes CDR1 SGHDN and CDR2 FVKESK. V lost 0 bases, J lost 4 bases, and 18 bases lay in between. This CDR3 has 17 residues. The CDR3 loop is CASSQDGQGFPLYGYTF. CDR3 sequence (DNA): TGTGCCAGCAGCCAAGATGGTCAGGGTTTCCCCCTCTATGGCTACACCTTC.

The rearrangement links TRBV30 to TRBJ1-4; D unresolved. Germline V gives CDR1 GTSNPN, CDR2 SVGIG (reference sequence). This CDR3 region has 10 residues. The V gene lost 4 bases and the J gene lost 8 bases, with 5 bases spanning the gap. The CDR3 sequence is CAWKREKLFF. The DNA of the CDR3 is TGTGCCTGGAAACGGGAAAAACTGTTTTTT.

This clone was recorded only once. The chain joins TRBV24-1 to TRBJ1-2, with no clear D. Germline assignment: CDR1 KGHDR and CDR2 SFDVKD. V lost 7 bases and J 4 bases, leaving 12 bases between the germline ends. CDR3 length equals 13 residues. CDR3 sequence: CATSTPGSYGYTF. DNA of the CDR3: TGTGCCACCAGCACCCCCGGGTCCTATGGCTACACCTTC.

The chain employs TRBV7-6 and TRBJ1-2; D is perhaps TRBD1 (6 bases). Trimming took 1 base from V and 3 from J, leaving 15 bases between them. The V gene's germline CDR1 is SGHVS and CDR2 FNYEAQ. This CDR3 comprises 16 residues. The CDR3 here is CASSLEGMGADYGYTF. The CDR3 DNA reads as TGTGCCAGCAGCTTAGAGGGGATGGGGGCTGACTATGGCTACACCTTC. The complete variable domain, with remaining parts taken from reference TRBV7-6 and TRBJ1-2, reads GAGVSQSPRYKVTKRGQDVALRCDPISGHVSLYWYRQALGQGPEFLTYFNYEAQQDKSGLPNDRFSAERPEGSISTLTIQRTEQRDSAMYRCASSLEGMGADYGYTFGSGTRLTVV.

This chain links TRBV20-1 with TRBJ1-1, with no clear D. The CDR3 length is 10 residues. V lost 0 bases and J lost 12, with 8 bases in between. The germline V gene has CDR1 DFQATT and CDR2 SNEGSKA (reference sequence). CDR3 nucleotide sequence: TGCAGTGCTAGAGAGGGAGCGTCTTTCTTT. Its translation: CSAREGASFF.

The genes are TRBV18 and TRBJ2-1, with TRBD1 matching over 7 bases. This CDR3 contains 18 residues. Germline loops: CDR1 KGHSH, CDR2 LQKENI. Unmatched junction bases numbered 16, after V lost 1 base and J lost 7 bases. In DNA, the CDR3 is TGTGCCAGCTCACCACGGGGCAAGCAGGGGGTTATCCGGAATGAGCAGTTCTTC. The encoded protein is CASSPRGKQGVIRNEQFF.

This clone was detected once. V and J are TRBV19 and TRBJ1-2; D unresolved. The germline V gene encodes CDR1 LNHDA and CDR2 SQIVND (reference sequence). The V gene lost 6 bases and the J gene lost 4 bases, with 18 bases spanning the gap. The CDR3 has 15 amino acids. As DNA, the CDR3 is TGTGCCAGTAGCCCGGACGTTCCGGGAATCTATGGCTACACCTTC. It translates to CASSPDVPGIYGYTF. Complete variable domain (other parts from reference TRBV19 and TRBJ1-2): DGGITQSPKYLFRKEGQNVTLSCEQNLNHDAMYWYRQDPGQGLRLIYYSQIVNDFQKGDIAEGYSVSREKKESFPLTVTSAQKNPTAFYLCASSPDVPGIYGYTFGSGTRLTVV.

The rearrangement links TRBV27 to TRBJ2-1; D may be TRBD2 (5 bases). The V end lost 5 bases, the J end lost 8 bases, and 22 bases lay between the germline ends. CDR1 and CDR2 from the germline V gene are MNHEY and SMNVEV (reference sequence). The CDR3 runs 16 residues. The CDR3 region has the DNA TGTGCCAGCAGTCCCGGTTCGGCTAGCCCTTGGCATGAGCAGTTCTTC. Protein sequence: CASSPGSASPWHEQFF.

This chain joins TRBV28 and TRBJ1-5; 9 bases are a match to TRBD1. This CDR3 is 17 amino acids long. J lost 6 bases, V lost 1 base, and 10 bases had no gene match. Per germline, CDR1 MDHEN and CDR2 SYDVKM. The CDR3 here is CASSLYEQGARSQPQHF. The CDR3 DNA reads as TGTGCCAGCAGTTTATATGAACAGGGGGCGCGTAGTCAGCCCCAGCATTTT. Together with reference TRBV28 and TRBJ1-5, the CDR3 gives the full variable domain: DVKVTQSSRYLVKRTGEKVFLECVQDMDHENMFWYRQDPGLGLRLIYFSYDVKMKEKGDIPEGYSVSREKKERFSLILESASTNQTSMYLCASSLYEQGARSQPQHFGDGTRLSIL.

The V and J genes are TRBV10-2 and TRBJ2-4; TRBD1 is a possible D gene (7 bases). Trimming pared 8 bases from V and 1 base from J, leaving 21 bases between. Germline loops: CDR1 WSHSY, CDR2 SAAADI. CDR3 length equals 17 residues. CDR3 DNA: TGCGCCAGCGCCGCGGGGTTGTCACAGGGGGCCAAAAACATTCAGTACTTC. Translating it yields CASAAGLSQGAKNIQYF.

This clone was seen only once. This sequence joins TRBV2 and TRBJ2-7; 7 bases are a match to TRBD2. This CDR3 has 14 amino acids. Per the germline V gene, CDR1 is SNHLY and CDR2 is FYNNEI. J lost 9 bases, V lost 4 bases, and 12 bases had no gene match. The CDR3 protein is CASSGGRGPPGQYV. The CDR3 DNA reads TGTGCCAGCAGTGGAGGGAGGGGACCGCCTGGGCAGTACGTC.